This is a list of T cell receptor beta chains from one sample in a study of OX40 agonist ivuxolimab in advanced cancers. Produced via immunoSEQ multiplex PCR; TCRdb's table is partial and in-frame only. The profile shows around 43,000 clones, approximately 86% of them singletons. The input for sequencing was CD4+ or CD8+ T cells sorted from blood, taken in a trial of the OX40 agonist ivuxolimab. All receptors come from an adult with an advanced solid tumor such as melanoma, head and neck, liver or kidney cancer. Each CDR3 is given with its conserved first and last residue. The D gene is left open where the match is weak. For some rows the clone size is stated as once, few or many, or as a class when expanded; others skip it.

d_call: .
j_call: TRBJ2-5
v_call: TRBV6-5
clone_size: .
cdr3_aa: CASRKEGMEETQYF
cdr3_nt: TGTGCCAGCAGGAAAGAGGGGATGGAAGAGACCCAGTACTTC

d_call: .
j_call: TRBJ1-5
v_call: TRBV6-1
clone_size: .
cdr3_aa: CASSELRYTTSNQPQHF
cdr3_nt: TGTGCCAGCAGTGAACTTAGGTACACAACTAGCAATCAGCCCCAGCATTTT

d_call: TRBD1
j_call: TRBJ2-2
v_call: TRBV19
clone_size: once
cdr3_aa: CASSQGAGELFF
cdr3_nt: TGTGCCAGTAGCCAGGGGGCCGGGGAGCTGTTTTTT

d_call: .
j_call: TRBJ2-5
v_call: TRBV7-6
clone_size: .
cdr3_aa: CASSNVNSGGDTQYF
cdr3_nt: TGTGCCAGCAGCAACGTTAATTCGGGGGGCGATACCCAGTACTTC

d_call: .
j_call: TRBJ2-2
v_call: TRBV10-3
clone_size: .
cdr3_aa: CAISEGGLWELFF
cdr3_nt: TGTGCCATCAGTGAGGGGGGCCTGTGGGAGCTGTTTTTT

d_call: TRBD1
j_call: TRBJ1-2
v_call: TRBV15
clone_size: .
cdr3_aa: CATSGGQPAYGYTF
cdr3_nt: TGTGCCACCAGCGGGGGACAGCCAGCCTATGGCTACACCTTC

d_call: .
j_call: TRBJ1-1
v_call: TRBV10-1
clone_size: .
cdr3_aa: CASSPGGTEAFF
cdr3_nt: TGCGCCAGCAGCCCCGGGGGAACTGAAGCTTTCTTT

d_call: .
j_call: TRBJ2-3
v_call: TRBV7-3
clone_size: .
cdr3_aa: CASSPIVGASTDTQYF
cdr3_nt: TGTGCCAGCAGCCCAATAGTGGGGGCGTCCACAGATACGCAGTATTTT

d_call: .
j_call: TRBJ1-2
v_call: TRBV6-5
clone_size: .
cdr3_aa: CASRTPNNYGYTF
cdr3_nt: TGTGCCAGCAGGACGCCGAATAACTATGGCTACACCTTC

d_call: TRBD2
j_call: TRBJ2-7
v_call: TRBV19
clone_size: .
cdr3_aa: CATAGAYEQYF
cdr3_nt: TGTGCCACCGCGGGGGCCTACGAGCAGTACTTC

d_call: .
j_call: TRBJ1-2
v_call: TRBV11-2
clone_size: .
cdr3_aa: CASSLGRSGYTF
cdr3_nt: TGTGCCAGCAGCTTAGGCAGGTCGGGCTACACCTTC

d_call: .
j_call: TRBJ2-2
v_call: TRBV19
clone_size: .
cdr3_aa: CASSIGLGTGELFF
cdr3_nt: TGTGCCAGTAGTATAGGACTAGGAACCGGGGAGCTGTTTTTT

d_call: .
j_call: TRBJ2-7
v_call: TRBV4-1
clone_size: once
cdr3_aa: CASSPHRDSYEQYF
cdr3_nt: TGCGCCAGCAGCCCCCACAGGGACTCCTACGAGCAGTACTTC

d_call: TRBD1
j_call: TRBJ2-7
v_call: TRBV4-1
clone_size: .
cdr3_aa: CASSFNRGIYEQYF
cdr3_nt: TGCGCCAGCAGCTTTAACAGGGGGATCTACGAGCAGTACTTC

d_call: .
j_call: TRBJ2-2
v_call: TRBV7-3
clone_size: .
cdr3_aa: CASSWETGELFF
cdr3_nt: TGTGCCAGCAGCTGGGAGACCGGGGAGCTGTTTTTT

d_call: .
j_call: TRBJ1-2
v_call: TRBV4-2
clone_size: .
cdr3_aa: CASSRVDLLNYGYTF
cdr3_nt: TGTGCCAGCAGCCGGGTAGACCTACTTAACTATGGCTACACCTTC

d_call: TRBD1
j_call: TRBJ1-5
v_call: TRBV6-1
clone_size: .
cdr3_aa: CASSELGTGASNQPQHF
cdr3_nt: TGTGCCAGCAGTGAGTTGGGGACAGGAGCTAGCAATCAGCCCCAGCATTTT

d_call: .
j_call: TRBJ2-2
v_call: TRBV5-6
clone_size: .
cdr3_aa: CASSLATGELFF
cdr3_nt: TGTGCCAGCAGCTTGGCGACCGGGGAGCTGTTTTTT

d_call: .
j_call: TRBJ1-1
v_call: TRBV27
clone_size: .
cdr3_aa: CASSLGRPPPNTEAFF
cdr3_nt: TGTGCCAGCAGCTTAGGTCGGCCACCACCGAACACTGAAGCTTTCTTT

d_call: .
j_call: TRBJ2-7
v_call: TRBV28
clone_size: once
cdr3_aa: CASALSDEQYF
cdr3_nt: TGTGCCAGCGCCCTCAGCGACGAGCAGTACTTC

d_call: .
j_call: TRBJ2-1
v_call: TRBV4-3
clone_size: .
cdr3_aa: CASRSGASSYNEQFF
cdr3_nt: TGCGCCAGCCGCTCAGGGGCCTCTTCCTACAATGAGCAGTTCTTC

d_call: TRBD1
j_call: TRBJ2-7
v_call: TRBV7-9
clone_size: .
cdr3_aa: CASSPGQTYEQYF
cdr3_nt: TGTGCCAGCAGCCCGGGACAGACCTACGAGCAGTACTTC

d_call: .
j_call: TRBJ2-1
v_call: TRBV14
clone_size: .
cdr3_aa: CASSQGSSYYNEQFF
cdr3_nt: TGTGCCAGCAGCCAAGGTTCGAGTTACTACAATGAGCAGTTCTTC

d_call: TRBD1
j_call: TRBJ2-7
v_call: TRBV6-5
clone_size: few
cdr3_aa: CASSWDSYEQYF
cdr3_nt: TGTGCCAGCAGCTGGGACAGCTACGAGCAGTACTTC

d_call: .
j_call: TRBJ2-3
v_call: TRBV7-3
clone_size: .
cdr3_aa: CASSLGPYSTDTQYF
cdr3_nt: TGTGCCAGCAGCCTAGGGCCTTATAGCACAGATACGCAGTATTTT

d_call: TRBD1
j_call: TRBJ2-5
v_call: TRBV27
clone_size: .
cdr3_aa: CASSVGQANQETQYF
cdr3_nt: TGTGCCAGCAGTGTCGGACAGGCGAACCAAGAGACCCAGTACTTC

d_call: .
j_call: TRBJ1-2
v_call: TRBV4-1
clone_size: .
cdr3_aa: CASSQEAGASGYGYTF
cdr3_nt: TGCGCCAGCAGCCAGGAGGCAGGGGCGAGTGGCTATGGCTACACCTTC

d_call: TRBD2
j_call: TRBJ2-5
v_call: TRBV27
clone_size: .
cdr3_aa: CASSVTSGGQETQYF
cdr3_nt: TGTGCCAGCAGCGTGACTAGCGGGGGGCAAGAGACCCAGTACTTC

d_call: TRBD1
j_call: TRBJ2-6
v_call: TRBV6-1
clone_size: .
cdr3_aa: CASRVRDSGANVLTF
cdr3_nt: TGTGCCAGCAGGGTTCGGGACAGTGGGGCCAACGTCCTGACTTTC

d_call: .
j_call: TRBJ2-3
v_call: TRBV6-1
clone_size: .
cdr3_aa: CASSGVQITDTQYF
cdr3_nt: TGTGCCAGCAGTGGGGTTCAAATCACAGATACGCAGTATTTT

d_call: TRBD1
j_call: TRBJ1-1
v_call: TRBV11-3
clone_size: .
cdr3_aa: CASSRGSGGAFF
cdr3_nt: TGTGCCAGCAGCCGAGGGTCAGGGGGCGCTTTCTTT

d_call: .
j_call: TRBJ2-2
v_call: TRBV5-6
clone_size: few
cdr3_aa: CASSLGWGLNTGELFF
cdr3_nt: TGTGCCAGCAGCTTGGGGTGGGGCCTTAACACCGGGGAGCTGTTTTTT

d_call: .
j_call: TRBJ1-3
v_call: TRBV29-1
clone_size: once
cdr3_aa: CSVLGDGPSSGNTIYF
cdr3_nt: TGCAGCGTTTTGGGGGACGGACCGAGCTCTGGAAACACCATATATTTT

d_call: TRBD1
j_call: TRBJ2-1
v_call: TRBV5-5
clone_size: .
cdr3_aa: CASSARGTGYNEQFF
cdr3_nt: TGTGCCAGCAGCGCGCGGGGGACAGGGTACAATGAGCAGTTCTTC

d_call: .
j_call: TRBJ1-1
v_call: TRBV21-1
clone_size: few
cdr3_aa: CASSLPLPGRWVRTEAFF
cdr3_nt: TGTGCCAGCAGTTTACCCCTCCCAGGGAGATGGGTCCGAACTGAAGCTTTCTTT

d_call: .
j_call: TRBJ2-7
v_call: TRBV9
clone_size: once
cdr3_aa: CASSVAGSTYEQYF
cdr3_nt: TGTGCCAGCAGCGTAGCGGGCAGCACCTACGAGCAGTACTTC

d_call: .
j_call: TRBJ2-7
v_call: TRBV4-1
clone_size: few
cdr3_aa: CASSQEGQLSYEQYF
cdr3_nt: TGCGCCAGCAGCCAAGAAGGCCAGCTATCTTACGAGCAGTACTTC

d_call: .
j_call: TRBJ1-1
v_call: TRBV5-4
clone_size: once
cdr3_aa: CASSSTMGINTEAFF
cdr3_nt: TGTGCCAGCAGCTCGACAATGGGCATAAACACTGAAGCTTTCTTT

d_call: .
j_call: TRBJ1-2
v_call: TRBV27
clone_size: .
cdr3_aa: CASSLFGNYGYTF
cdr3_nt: TGTGCCAGCAGTTTGTTTGGGAACTATGGCTACACCTTC

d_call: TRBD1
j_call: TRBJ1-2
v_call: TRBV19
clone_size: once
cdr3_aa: CASSPRTGPLDGYTF
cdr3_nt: TGTGCCAGTAGTCCAAGGACAGGGCCCTTGGATGGCTACACCTTC

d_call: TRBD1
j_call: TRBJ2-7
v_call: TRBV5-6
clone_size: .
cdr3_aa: CASEIGQGAARLQYF
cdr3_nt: TGTGCCAGCGAGATAGGACAGGGGGCAGCTCGTTTGCAGTACTTC

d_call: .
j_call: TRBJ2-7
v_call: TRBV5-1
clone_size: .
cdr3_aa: CASSLELTYEQYF
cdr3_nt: TGCGCCAGCAGCTTGGAACTAACCTACGAGCAGTACTTC

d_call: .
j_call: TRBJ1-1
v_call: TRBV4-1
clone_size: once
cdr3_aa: CASSQVNYRANTEAFF
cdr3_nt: TGCGCCAGCAGCCAAGTGAACTACAGGGCGAACACTGAAGCTTTCTTT

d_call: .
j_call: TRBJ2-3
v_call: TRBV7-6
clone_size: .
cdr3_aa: CASSLPNETSGGASVDTQYF
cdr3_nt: TGTGCCAGCAGCTTACCCAACGAGACTAGTGGGGGGGCCAGTGTAGATACGCAGTATTTT

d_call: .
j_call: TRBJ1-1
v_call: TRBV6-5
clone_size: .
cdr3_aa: CASSPPDPMNTEAFF
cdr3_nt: TGTGCCAGCAGCCCGCCAGACCCCATGAACACTGAAGCTTTCTTT

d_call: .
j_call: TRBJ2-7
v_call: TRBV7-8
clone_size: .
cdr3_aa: CASSWGQLYEQYF
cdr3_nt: TGTGCCAGCAGCTGGGGGCAACTCTACGAGCAGTACTTC

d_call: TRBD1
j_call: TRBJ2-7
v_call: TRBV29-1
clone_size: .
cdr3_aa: CSAGQGAFEQYF
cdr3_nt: TGCAGCGCGGGACAGGGGGCATTCGAGCAGTACTTC

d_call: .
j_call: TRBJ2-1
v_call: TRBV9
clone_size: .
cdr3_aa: CASSPRQGQVWEQFF
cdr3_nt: TGTGCCAGCAGCCCCCGGCAGGGCCAAGTTTGGGAGCAGTTCTTC

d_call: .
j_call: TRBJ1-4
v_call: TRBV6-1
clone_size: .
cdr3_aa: CASHDPGPRTEKLFF
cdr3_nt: TGTGCCAGCCACGACCCAGGGCCAAGGACAGAAAAACTGTTTTTT

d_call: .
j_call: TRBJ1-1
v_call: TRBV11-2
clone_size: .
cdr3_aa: CASSFGGTNTEAFF
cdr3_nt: TGTGCCAGCAGCTTTGGGGGCACAAACACTGAAGCTTTCTTT

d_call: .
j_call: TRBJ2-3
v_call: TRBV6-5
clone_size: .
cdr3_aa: CASSPPAGDTQYF
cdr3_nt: TGTGCCAGCAGCCCCCCGGCAGGGGATACGCAGTATTTT

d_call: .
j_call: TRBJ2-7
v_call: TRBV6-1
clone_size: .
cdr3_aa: CASSLGDQYF
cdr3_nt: TGTGCCAGCTCCCTCGGGGATCAGTACTTC

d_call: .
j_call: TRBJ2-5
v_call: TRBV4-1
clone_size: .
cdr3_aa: CASSQATGMGETQYF
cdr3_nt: TGCGCCAGCAGCCAAGCTACAGGGATGGGGGAGACCCAGTACTTC

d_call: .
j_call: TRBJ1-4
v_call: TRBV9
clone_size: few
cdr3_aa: CASSVGGRSGEKLFF
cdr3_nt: TGTGCCAGCAGCGTAGGGGGCCGGAGCGGTGAAAAACTGTTTTTT